The present T cell receptor (beta chain) was sequenced within a study of OX40 agonist ivuxolimab in advanced cancers. Study-level background: Three patients had partial responses: one hepatocellular carcinoma, two cutaneous melanoma.

The assay was immunoSEQ multiplex PCR, and TCRdb's table has in-frame clones only and misses some. The table shows 60,000 to 75,000 clones, with approximately 80% occurring only once. Sequencing used CD4+ or CD8+ T cells sorted from blood, obtained in a trial of the OX40 agonist ivuxolimab. The sequence was collected from an adult with an advanced solid tumor such as melanoma, head and neck, liver or kidney cancer.

The DNA for the CDR3 is TGTGCCAGCAGTCTAGCGGGGGGGCAGGTTGAGCAGTTCTTC. It translates to CASSLAGGQVEQFF. The gene calls are TRBV2 and TRBJ2-1; 12 bases are shared with TRBD2. The V gene's germline CDR1 is SNHLY and CDR2 FYNNEI. This CDR3 contains 14 residues. J was trimmed by 9 bases and V by 5 bases; bases with no gene match: 5.